Listed here are 14 T cell receptor beta chains from one sample, sequenced in a study of blood T cell repertoires in COVID-19. Libraries were prepared by immunoSEQ multiplex PCR; TCRdb keeps only in-frame clonotypes and omits some of them. There are 30,000 to 45,000 clones in the sample; approximately 86% occur only once, and around a fifth lies in the top ten. Sequencing was performed on peripheral blood. The receptors derive from an older man with acute or convalescent COVID-19.

The V gene is TRBV5-1, the J gene TRBJ2-5, with TRBD1 identical over 9 bases. The germline V gene encodes CDR1 SGHRS and CDR2 YFSETQ. This CDR3 spans 14 amino acids. V was pared by 6 bases and J by 5 bases, with 8 bases of the junction left unmatched. CDR3 sequence reads: CASTQGTGRETQYF. The CDR3 DNA follows: TGCGCCAGCACCCAAGGGACAGGGAGGGAGACCCAGTACTTC.

The chain is built from TRBV28 and TRBJ1-4; no clear D gene. CDR3 size: 14 residues. The V end was cut by 7 bases, the J end by 0 bases, with 9 bases between. Germline CDR1 reads MDHEN; CDR2 reads SYDVKM. CDR3 loop: CASTMTATNEKLFF. For the CDR3, the DNA is TGTGCCAGCACTATGACTGCAACTAATGAAAAACTGTTTTTT.

This clone was seen a handful of times. The sample carries other DNA sequences with the same CDR3. The chain employs TRBV7-2 and TRBJ1-1; tentative D call: TRBD1 (5 bases). Looked up from germline, CDR1 is SGHTA and CDR2 is FQGNSA. Trimming left V 5 bases short and J 2 bases short, with 12 bases between. The CDR3 covers 14 residues. The CDR3 spells CASSPGAANTEAFF. The CDR3 nucleotides read TGTGCCAGCAGCCCTGGGGCAGCTAACACTGAAGCTTTCTTT.

The gene calls are TRBV27 and TRBJ1-5; D call uncertain. V was trimmed by 2 bases and J by 0 bases, leaving 8 bases between them. Germline V gene data show CDR1 as MNHEY and CDR2 as SMNVEV (reference sequence). This CDR3 contains 15 residues. CDR3 nucleotide sequence: TGTGCCAGCAGTTTAGGCGGGTATAGCAATCAGCCCCAGCATTTT. It encodes CASSLGGYSNQPQHF.

This clone was observed a single time. The chain uses TRBV4-3 and TRBJ2-1, with TRBD2 as a possible D gene (6 bases). Germline CDR1 LGHNA, CDR2 YSLEER. The V gene lost 0 bases and the J gene lost 8 bases, with 17 bases spanning the gap. The CDR3 length is 16 residues. This CDR3 reads CASSQDFGGMFYEQFF. The DNA for the CDR3 is TGCGCCAGCAGCCAAGATTTCGGCGGGATGTTCTATGAGCAGTTCTTC.

The J gene is TRBJ2-2, the V gene TRBV10-3, with D tentatively TRBD1 (6 bases). V gave up 2 bases and J gave up 5 bases, with 9 bases separating them. CDR3 size: 14 residues. Germline CDR1 and CDR2: ENHRY and SYGVKD. Written as DNA, the CDR3 is TGTGCCATCAGTGAGGGCAGGGGTACCGGGGAGCTGTTTTTT. Amino acids: CAISEGRGTGELFF.

This chain uses TRBV3-1 (or the pseudogene TRBV3-2) with TRBJ2-2; 7 bases agree with TRBD2. J gave up 4 bases and V 1 base, and 3 bases lay outside the gene matches. The CDR3 length is 15 residues. From germline, CDR1 is LGHDT and CDR2 YNNKEL (reference sequence). The CDR3 DNA sequence: TGTGCCAGCAGCCAAGGGGGAGGGTTCACCGGGGAGCTGTTTTTT. Translated, it gives CASSQGGGFTGELFF.

The gene calls are TRBV4-2 and TRBJ1-2; D is unresolved. From germline, CDR1 is LGHNA and CDR2 YNFKEQ. CDR3 length: 13 residues. V was clipped by 0 bases and J by 3 bases, with 5 bases between them. This CDR3 reads CASSQDSDYGYTF. The DNA of the CDR3 is TGTGCCAGCAGCCAAGATTCGGACTATGGCTACACCTTC.

The table lists this clone with a few counts. V gene TRBV10-1 combines with J gene TRBJ2-7; 15 nucleotides agree with TRBD2. Germline lookup yields CDR1 WNHNN and CDR2 SYGVQD (reference sequence). The CDR3 runs 19 residues. After removal of 2 bases from V and 2 bases from J, the junction contained 10 bases not matched to a gene. The CDR3 loop reads CASSEPPGLAGGEAYEQYF. The CDR3 DNA follows: TGCGCCAGCAGTGAGCCTCCGGGACTAGCGGGAGGTGAGGCCTACGAGCAGTACTTC.

The V and J genes are TRBV6-5 and TRBJ1-4, with 7 bases matching TRBD1. CDR1 MNHEY and CDR2 SVGAGI come from the germline V gene. V shed 5 bases, J shed 2 bases, and the junction held 5 bases outside the gene matches. CDR3 length: 15 amino acids. CDR3 coding DNA: TGTGCCAGCAGTACAGGGGTTGCTACTAATGAAAAACTGTTTTTT. Encoded protein: CASSTGVATNEKLFF.

The rearrangement links TRBV4-3 to TRBJ1-1, with 9 bases that match TRBD1. Trimming cost V 2 bases and J 2 bases; bases outside gene matches: 18. CDR1 is LGHNA and CDR2 is YSLEER in the germline V gene. The CDR3 totals 20 residues. As DNA, the CDR3 is TGCGCCAGCAGCCAAACCCTCCTCGACAGGGGGGAAATGGGCAACACTGAAGCTTTCTTT. Translation gives CASSQTLLDRGEMGNTEAFF.

This sequence joins TRBV28 and TRBJ2-1; TRBD2 aligns across 8 bases. V shed 6 bases, J shed 5 bases, and the junction held 12 bases outside the gene matches. The CDR3 runs to 16 residues. The germline V gene has CDR1 MDHEN and CDR2 SYDVKM. The CDR3 loop reads CASSRLILAGHNEQFF. DNA of the CDR3: TGTGCCAGCAGCCGACTCATCCTAGCGGGCCACAATGAGCAGTTCTTC.

The chain employs TRBV5-4 and TRBJ2-2, with 9 bases aligning to TRBD1. The CDR3 contains 16 residues. The V gene end was trimmed by 4 bases and the J gene end by 1 base; junction bases not matched to a gene: 5. The germline V gene encodes CDR1 SGHNT and CDR2 YYREEE (reference sequence). DNA for the CDR3: TGTGCCAGCAGCCGATGGACAGGGGTGAACACCGGGGAGCTGTTTTTT. This translates into CASSRWTGVNTGELFF.

The rearrangement joins TRBV2 to TRBJ1-1; D gene ambiguous. V gave up 8 bases and J gave up 2 bases, with 12 bases separating them. The CDR3 totals 13 residues. From germline, CDR1 is SNHLY and CDR2 FYNNEI. CDR3 protein: CASLQTVNTEAFF. CDR3 nucleotide sequence: TGTGCCAGCTTACAGACGGTCAACACTGAAGCTTTCTTT.